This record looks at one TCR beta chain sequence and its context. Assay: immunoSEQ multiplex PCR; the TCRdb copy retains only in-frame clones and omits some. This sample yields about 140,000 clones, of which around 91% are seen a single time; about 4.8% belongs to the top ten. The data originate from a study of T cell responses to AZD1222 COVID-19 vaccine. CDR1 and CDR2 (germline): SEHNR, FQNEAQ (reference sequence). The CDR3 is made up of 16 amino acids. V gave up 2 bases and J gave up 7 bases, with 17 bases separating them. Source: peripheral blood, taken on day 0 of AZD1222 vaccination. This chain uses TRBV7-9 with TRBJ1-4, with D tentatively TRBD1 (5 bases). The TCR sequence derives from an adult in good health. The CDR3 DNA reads TGTGCCAGCAGCTTACGTACGGTCGGGGCTGGTGAAAAACTGTTTTTT. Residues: CASSLRTVGAGEKLFF.